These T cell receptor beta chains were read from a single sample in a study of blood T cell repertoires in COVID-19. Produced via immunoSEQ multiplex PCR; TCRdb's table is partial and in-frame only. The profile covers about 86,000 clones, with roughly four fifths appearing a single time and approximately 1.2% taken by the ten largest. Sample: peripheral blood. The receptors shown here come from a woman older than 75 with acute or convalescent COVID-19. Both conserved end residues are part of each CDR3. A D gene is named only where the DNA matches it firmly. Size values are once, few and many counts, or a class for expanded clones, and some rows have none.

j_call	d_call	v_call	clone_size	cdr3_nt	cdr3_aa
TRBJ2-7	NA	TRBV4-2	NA	TGTGCCAGCAGCCAAGATTCGGGGGACGTCTACGAGCAGTACTTC	CASSQDSGDVYEQYF
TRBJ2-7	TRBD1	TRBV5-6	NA	TGTGCCAGCAGCTCCACCGGACAGGGAAGTTTAGAGCAGTACTTC	CASSSTGQGSLEQYF
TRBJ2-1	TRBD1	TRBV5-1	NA	TGCGCCAGCAGCTTGGACAGGGGTTCCTACAATGAGCAGTTCTTC	CASSLDRGSYNEQFF
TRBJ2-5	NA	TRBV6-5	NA	TGTGCCAGCACCACGAAGATCGGGGGACAAGAGACCCAGTACTTC	CASTTKIGGQETQYF
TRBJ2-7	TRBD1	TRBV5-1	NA	TGCGCCAGCAGCTTGGGAGGACAGGGGGCTTGGGAGCAGTACTTC	CASSLGGQGAWEQYF
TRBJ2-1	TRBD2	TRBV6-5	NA	TGTGCCAGTACCGGGACTAGCCTCCACAATGAGCAGTTCTTC	CASTGTSLHNEQFF
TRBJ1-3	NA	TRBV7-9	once	TGTGCCAGCAGCTCGTCACAAACTGGAAACACCATATATTTT	CASSSSQTGNTIYF
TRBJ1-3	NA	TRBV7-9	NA	TGTGCCAGCAGCTTGGCAACAGGCCTTGGAAACACCATATATTTT	CASSLATGLGNTIYF
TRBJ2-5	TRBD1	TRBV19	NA	TGTGCCAGTAGTCTGGACAGGTTCCAAGAGACCCAGTACTTC	CASSLDRFQETQYF
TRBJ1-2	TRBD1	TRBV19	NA	TGTGCCAGTAGTTCCCGGACAGGAGGGGGTAACTATGGCTACACCTTC	CASSSRTGGGNYGYTF
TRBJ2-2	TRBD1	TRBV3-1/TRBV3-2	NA	TGTGCCAGCAGCCAAAGGGGACAGGGTGGGGGCACCGGGGAGCTGTTTTTT	CASSQRGQGGGTGELFF
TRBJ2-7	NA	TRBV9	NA	TGTGCCAGCAGCGTAGAGCCGAGCTCCTACGAGCAGTACTTC	CASSVEPSSYEQYF
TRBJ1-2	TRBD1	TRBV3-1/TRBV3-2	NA	TGTGCCAGCACCATCCAGGGGGCCTATGGCTACACCTTC	CASTIQGAYGYTF
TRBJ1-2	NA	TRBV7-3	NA	TGTGCCAGCAGCTTAGGGGGGGCTGATGGCTACACCTTC	CASSLGGADGYTF
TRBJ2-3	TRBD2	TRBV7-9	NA	TGTGCCAGCAGCTCAGCAGCGGGAACTCCAGATACGCAGTATTTT	CASSSAAGTPDTQYF
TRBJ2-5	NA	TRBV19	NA	TGTGCCAGTAGTATAGCCCCCCCACAAGAGACCCAGTACTTC	CASSIAPPQETQYF
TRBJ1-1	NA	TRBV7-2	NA	TGTGCCAGCAGCTTCCCCGGGACACAGAACACTGAAGCTTTCTTT	CASSFPGTQNTEAFF
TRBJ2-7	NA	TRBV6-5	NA	TGTGCCAGCAGCCCCCAAAGGGGGAACGAGCAGTACTTC	CASSPQRGNEQYF
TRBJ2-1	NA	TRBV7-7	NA	TGTGCCAGCAGCTTGGGGCAGGGGAGCGATGAGCAGTTCTTC	CASSLGQGSDEQFF
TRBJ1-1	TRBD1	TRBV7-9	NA	TGTGCCAGCAGCTTACCCGGGACAGGGGGCAAGAACACTGAAGCTTTCTTT	CASSLPGTGGKNTEAFF
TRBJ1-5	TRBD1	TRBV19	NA	TGTGCCAGTAGCGCCACAGGGGGGTATGAGCCCCAGCATTTT	CASSATGGYEPQHF
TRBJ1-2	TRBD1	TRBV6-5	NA	TGTGCCAGCAGTCGACAGGGGGCTGATGGCTACACCTTC	CASSRQGADGYTF
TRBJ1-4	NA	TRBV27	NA	TGTGCCAGCAGATCAGACAGCGCCGAAAAACTGTTTTTT	CASRSDSAEKLFF
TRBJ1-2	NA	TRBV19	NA	TGTGCCAGTTCTTCCCTTAACTATGGCTACACCTTC	CASSSLNYGYTF
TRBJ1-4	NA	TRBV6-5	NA	TGTGCCAGCATTGGGGGAGGGACTAATGAAAAACTGTTTTTT	CASIGGGTNEKLFF
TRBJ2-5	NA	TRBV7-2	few	TGTGCCAGCAGCCCGAGACAGCTCCAAGAGACCCAGTACTTC	CASSPRQLQETQYF
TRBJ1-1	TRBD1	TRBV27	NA	TGTGCCAGCAGTTGGGGGGCCTCCTACAGGGGGAACACTGAAGCTTTCTTT	CASSWGASYRGNTEAFF
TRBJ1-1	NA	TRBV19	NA	TGTGCCAGTAGTATAGAGTGGAGAACTGAAGCTTTCTTT	CASSIEWRTEAFF
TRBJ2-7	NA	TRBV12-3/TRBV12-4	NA	TGTGCCAGCAGTACGACTAACGAGCAGTACTTC	CASSTTNEQYF
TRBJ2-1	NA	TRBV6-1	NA	TGTGCCAGCAGTGAAGGGCCAGGGATCGATGAGCAGTTCTTC	CASSEGPGIDEQFF
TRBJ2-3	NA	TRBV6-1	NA	TGTGCCAGCAGTGCGGGGTTCGGTATCACGGCGTCCGATACGCAGTATTTT	CASSAGFGITASDTQYF
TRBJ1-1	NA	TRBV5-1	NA	TGCGCCAGCAGCACCTTCGACAGTACTGAAGCTTTCTTT	CASSTFDSTEAFF
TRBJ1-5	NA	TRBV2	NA	TGTGCCAGCAGTGGGAGTTCACAATATAGCAATCAGCCCCAGCATTTT	CASSGSSQYSNQPQHF
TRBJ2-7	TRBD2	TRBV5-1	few	TGCGCCAGCAGCTTGGCTAGCGGGGCTAGCTCCTACGAGCAGTACTTC	CASSLASGASSYEQYF
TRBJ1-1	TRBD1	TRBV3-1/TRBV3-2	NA	TGTGCCAGCAGCCCGGGACAGTTCAACACTGAAGCTTTCTTT	CASSPGQFNTEAFF
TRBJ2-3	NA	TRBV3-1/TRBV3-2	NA	TGTGCCACCAAAAACACAGATACGCAGTATTTT	CATKNTDTQYF
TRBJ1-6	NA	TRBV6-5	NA	TGTGCCAGCAGCCACCGGCCCCAGGGGAATTCACCCCTCCACTTT	CASSHRPQGNSPLHF
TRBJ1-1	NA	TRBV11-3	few	TGTGCCAGCAGCTTGGGGGGGGTCGGTGAAGCTTTCTTT	CASSLGGVGEAFF
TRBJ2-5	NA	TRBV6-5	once	TGTGCCAGCGCCCTAGGAGGGGGGGGAGAGACCCAGTACTTC	CASALGGGGETQYF
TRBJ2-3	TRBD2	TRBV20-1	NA	TGCAGTGCTAGTCCACTAGCGGGGGGGCCGGGCGCAGATACGCAGTATTTT	CSASPLAGGPGADTQYF
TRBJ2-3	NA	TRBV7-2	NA	TGTGCCAGCAGCCCGGGACTTTACACAGATACGCAGTATTTT	CASSPGLYTDTQYF
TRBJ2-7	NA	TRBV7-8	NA	TGTGCCAGCAGCCTGAGACAGCCCAACTCCTACGAGCAGTACTTC	CASSLRQPNSYEQYF
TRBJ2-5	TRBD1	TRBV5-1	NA	TGCGCCAGCAGCACTTCAACAGGGGTGGGCCAAGAGACCCAGTACTTC	CASSTSTGVGQETQYF
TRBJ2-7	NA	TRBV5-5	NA	TGTGCCAGCAGCTTGGCTCAGGGATACGAGCAGTACTTC	CASSLAQGYEQYF
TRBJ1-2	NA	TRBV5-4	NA	TGTGCCGTATCCCGTGGGGGGGATTCCTATGGCTACACCTTC	CAVSRGGDSYGYTF
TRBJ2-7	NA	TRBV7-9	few	TGTGCCAGCAGCCTAAACGGGGACGAGCAGTACTTC	CASSLNGDEQYF